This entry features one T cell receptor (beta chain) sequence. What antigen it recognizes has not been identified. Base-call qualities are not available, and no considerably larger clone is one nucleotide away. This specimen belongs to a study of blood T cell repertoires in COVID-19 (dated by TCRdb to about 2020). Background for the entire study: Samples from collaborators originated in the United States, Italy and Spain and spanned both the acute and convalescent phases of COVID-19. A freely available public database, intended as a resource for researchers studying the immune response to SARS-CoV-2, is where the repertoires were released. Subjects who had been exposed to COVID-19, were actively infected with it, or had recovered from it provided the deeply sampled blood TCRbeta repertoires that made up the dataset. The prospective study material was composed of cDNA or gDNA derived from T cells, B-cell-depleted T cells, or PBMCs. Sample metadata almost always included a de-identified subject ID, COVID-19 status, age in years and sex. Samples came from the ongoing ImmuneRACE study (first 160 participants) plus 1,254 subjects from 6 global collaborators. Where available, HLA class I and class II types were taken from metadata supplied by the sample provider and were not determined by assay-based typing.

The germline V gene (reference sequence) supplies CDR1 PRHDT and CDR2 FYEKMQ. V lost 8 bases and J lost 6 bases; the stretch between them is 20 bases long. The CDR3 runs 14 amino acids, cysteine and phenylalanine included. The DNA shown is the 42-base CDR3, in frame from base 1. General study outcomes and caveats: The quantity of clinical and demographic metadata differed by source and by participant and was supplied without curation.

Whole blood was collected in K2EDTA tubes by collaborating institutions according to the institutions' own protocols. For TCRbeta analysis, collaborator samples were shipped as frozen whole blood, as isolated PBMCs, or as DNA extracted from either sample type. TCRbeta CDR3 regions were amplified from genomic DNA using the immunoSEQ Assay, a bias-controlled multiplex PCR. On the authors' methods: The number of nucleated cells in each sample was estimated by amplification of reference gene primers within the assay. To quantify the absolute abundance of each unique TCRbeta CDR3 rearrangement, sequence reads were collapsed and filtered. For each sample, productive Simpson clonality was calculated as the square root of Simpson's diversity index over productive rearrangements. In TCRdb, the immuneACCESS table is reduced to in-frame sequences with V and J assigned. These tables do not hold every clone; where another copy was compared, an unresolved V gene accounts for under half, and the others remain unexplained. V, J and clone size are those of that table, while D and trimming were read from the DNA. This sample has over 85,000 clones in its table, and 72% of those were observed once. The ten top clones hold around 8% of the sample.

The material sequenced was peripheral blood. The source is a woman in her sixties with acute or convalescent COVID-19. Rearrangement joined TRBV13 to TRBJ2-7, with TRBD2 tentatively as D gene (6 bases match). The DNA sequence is TGTGCCAGCGGGCGGGGCGCATGGTCCGCCGAGCAGTACTTC. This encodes CASGRGAWSAEQYF.